Each of the 9 T cell receptor beta chains below was sequenced from the same sample in a study of T cell responses to AZD1222 COVID-19 vaccine. Generated by immunoSEQ multiplex PCR, the TCRdb table keeps only in-frame clones and is missing some. The repertoire has 140,000 to 150,000 clones, roughly 88% of them found once; the top ten carry just under 2%. The specimen was peripheral blood, collected 28 days after the second AZD1222 dose. All receptors derive from an adult who received the AZD1222 COVID-19 vaccine.

V gene TRBV18 combines with J gene TRBJ2-3, with D possibly matching TRBD1 (5 bases). V lost 1 base, J lost 2 bases, and 10 bases lay in between. Germline V gene sequence: CDR1 KGHSH, CDR2 LQKENI. The CDR3 is 15 amino acids. The DNA for the CDR3 is TGTGCCAGCTCACCACTGGACACTCACACAGATACGCAGTATTTT. This codes for CASSPLDTHTDTQYF.

This chain connects TRBV19 to TRBJ1-5; D gene uncertain. The ends were cut back, 6 bases at V and 4 bases at J, with 7 bases in the middle. Germline CDR1 LNHDA, CDR2 SQIVND (reference sequence). This CDR3 contains 12 residues. CDR3 coding DNA: TGTGCCAGTAGGAAGGGAAATCAGCCCCAGCATTTT. It translates to CASRKGNQPQHF.

The V call is TRBV4-2, the J call TRBJ1-1; 7 bases map to TRBD1. V trimming: 8 bases; J trimming: 0 bases; junction bases outside the gene matches: 6. The CDR3 extends over 14 amino acids. In germline, CDR1 is LGHNA, CDR2 YNFKEQ. The CDR3 DNA is TGTGCCAGCGGGCAGACAGGGATGAACACTGAAGCTTTCTTT. This codes for CASGQTGMNTEAFF.

This rearrangement joins TRBV19 to TRBJ1-5; the D gene is possibly TRBD1 (5 bases). Germline V gives CDR1 LNHDA, CDR2 SQIVND (reference sequence). V dropped 3 bases and J dropped 0 bases, with 18 bases sitting between them. The CDR3 extends over 18 amino acids. The CDR3 sequence: CASSMAPIQGYSNQPQHF. The CDR3 nucleotides are TGTGCCAGTAGTATGGCCCCCATCCAGGGTTATAGCAATCAGCCCCAGCATTTT.

The chain combines TRBV9 with TRBJ1-1, with 7 bases identical to TRBD1. V dropped 3 bases and J dropped 6; count of bases not matched to a gene: 11. From germline, CDR1 is SGDLS and CDR2 YYNGEE. This CDR3 spans 15 amino acids. CDR3 sequence reads: CASSERQGPTAEAFF. Here the CDR3 DNA reads TGTGCCAGCAGCGAACGACAGGGTCCTACGGCTGAAGCTTTCTTT.

V and J are TRBV6-5 and TRBJ1-1; 10 nucleotides agree with TRBD1. The germline gives CDR1 MNHEY, CDR2 SVGAGI. CDR3 size: 16 residues. Unmatched junction bases numbered 4, after V lost 2 bases and J lost 1 base. CDR3: CASSYGTGVGNTEAFF. The CDR3, as DNA: TGTGCCAGCAGTTACGGGACAGGGGTGGGGAACACTGAAGCTTTCTTT.

The gene calls are TRBV5-6 and TRBJ1-4; D gene ambiguous. CDR1 is SGHDT, CDR2 YYEEEE, per germline. The V end was cut by 2 bases, the J end by 6 bases, with 2 bases between. The CDR3 totals 11 residues. The CDR3 reads CASSFDEKLFF. The DNA for the CDR3 is TGTGCCAGCAGCTTTGATGAAAAACTGTTTTTT. The variable domain in full, completed from reference TRBV5-6 and TRBJ1-4, reads DAGVTQSPTHLIKTRGQQVTLRCSPKSGHDTVSWYQQALGQGPQFIFQYYEEEERQRGNFPDRFSGHQFPNYSSELNVNALLLGDSALYLCASSFDEKLFFGSGTQLSVL.

The chain uses TRBV5-1 and TRBJ2-5; 14 bases agree with TRBD2. The CDR3 runs to 16 residues. Germline trimming cut 4 bases from V and 2 bases from J; bases unmatched to any gene: 4. The germline gives CDR1 SGHRS, CDR2 YFSETQ. CDR3 amino acids: CASSLGLAGGQETQYF. In DNA form, the CDR3 reads TGCGCCAGCAGCCTAGGACTAGCGGGGGGTCAAGAGACCCAGTACTTC.

This chain's CDR3 is CASSWDRHYEQYF. Here the CDR3 DNA reads TGTGCCAGCAGCTGGGACAGGCACTACGAGCAGTACTTC. The genes are TRBV5-5 and TRBJ2-7; 8 nucleotides agree with TRBD1. Germline loops: CDR1 SGHKS, CDR2 YYEKEE (reference sequence). The CDR3 spans 13 residues. With V trimmed by 3 bases and J by 3 bases, 2 bases remained unmatched.